This T cell receptor beta chain came from a study of cytomegalovirus exposure and HLA in healthy donors. Findings and caveats of the study: Researchers catalogued 150 or so TCR beta chains as cytomegalovirus-associated.

Concerning this clone itself: The antigen is not known.

Germline CDR1 and CDR2: LNHDA and SQIVND (reference sequence). Losses at the gene ends were 10 bases for V and 9 bases for J; bases not matched to a gene: 12. The CDR3 has 15 residues. TCRdb keeps only in-frame clones here, not all; method: immunoSEQ multiplex PCR. The table shows approximately 110,000 clones, with roughly 94% occurring only once. This receptor was identified in a woman aged 18-30 years in good health and CMV-seronegative. Sequencing input: PBMCs. The chain is built from TRBV19 and TRBJ2-4; the match to TRBD2 covers 13 bases. The DNA of the CDR3 is TGTGCCACCAGACCGACTAGCGGGGGGAACGTCATTCAGTACTTC. Protein product: CATRPTSGGNVIQYF.